The next 15 T cell receptor beta chains were all read from a single sample in a study of shared clonotypes between healthy human individuals. Here immunoSEQ multiplex PCR was the method, and the copy in TCRdb shows in-frame clones only, minus some. The top ten clones hold roughly 0.14% of a sample with 2.5 million or so clones, around 94% of them seen once. The sequenced sample consisted of naive CD4+ T cells sorted from blood. Subset noted: CD45RA+ positively selected. The receptors shown here come from a man in his late teens or twenties in good health.

V and J are TRBV6-6 and TRBJ2-3; D remains unclear. Per germline, CDR1 MNHNY and CDR2 SVGAGI (reference sequence). This CDR3 spans 16 amino acids. Trimming stripped 2 bases from V and 1 base from J, with 13 bases between. In DNA form, the CDR3 reads TGTGCCAGCAGTTACCATACGCACCGTGGCACAGATACGCAGTATTTT. Its translation is CASSYHTHRGTDTQYF.

The V call is TRBV30, the J call TRBJ1-2, with TRBD1 matching 7 bases. Unmatched junction bases numbered 6, after V lost 3 bases and J lost 5 bases. Per the germline V gene, CDR1 is GTSNPN and CDR2 is SVGIG (reference sequence). This CDR3 spans 13 amino acids. CDR3 protein: CAWRDRELYGYTF. CDR3 sequence (DNA): TGTGCCTGGAGAGACAGGGAACTATATGGCTACACCTTC.

This clone came up once. The V and J genes are TRBV6-5 and TRBJ2-5; 7 bases are shared with TRBD1. The CDR3 is made up of 13 amino acids. Looked up from germline, CDR1 is MNHEY and CDR2 is SVGAGI. The V and J ends lost 4 bases and 4 bases, in that order; junction bases with no gene match: 3. In DNA form, the CDR3 reads TGTGCCAGCAGTTCGGACAGGAGAGAGACCCAGTACTTC. Protein sequence: CASSSDRRETQYF.

The genes are TRBV5-1 and TRBJ1-6; 8 positions match TRBD1. With 4 bases clipped from V and 13 bases from J, the junction kept 7 bases outside the gene matches. CDR3 length equals 13 residues. Germline V gives CDR1 SGHRS, CDR2 YFSETQ. CDR3 bases: TGCGCCAGCAGCCCGACAGGGGAGTTCCCCCTCCACTTT. It specifies CASSPTGEFPLHF.

The chain combines TRBV6-5 with TRBJ2-5; D uncertain. The CDR3 has 14 amino acids. The ends were cut back, 5 bases at V and 2 bases at J, with 12 bases in the middle. CDR1 and CDR2 (germline): MNHEY, SVGAGI. CDR3 nucleotides: TGTGCCAGCAGTCCCGCGCTAAAACAAGAGACCCAGTACTTC. As protein: CASSPALKQETQYF.

This sequence joins TRBV5-1 and TRBJ2-7, with D unresolved. V lost 0 bases to trimming and J lost 6 bases, with 16 bases between them. The CDR3 extends over 15 amino acids. CDR1 is SGHRS, CDR2 YFSETQ, per germline. The CDR3 region is CASSLGVDLVSEQYF. CDR3 nucleotide sequence: TGCGCCAGCAGCTTGGGGGTAGATTTGGTCTCCGAGCAGTACTTC.

This chain joins TRBV6-5 and TRBJ2-2, with no clear D. Trimming stripped 6 bases from V and 4 bases from J, with 15 bases between. The germline gives CDR1 MNHEY, CDR2 SVGAGI. The CDR3 is 15 residues long. CDR3 loop: CASSPPGYGTGELFF. The DNA for the CDR3 is TGTGCCAGCAGCCCCCCGGGTTATGGCACCGGGGAGCTGTTTTTT.

The chain links TRBV5-4 to TRBJ1-1; the match to TRBD1 covers 9 bases. This CDR3 spans 15 amino acids. With V trimmed by 4 bases and J by 7 bases, 11 bases remained unmatched. Germline loops: CDR1 SGHNT, CDR2 YYREEE (reference sequence). CDR3 bases: TGTGCCAGCAGCGCCGCACAGGGGGCGTCAGGTGAAGCTTTCTTT. Protein sequence: CASSAAQGASGEAFF.

The chain couples TRBV11-2 to TRBJ1-2; D gene uncertain. The germline gives CDR1 SGHAT, CDR2 FQNNGV. The ends were cut back, 6 bases at V and 0 bases at J, with 14 bases in the middle. The CDR3 sequence is 15 residues long. CDR3 bases: TGTGCCAGCAGAACGCTAACCAGCGCTAACTATGGCTACACCTTC. Its protein is CASRTLTSANYGYTF.

The CDR3 DNA follows: TGTGCCATCAGTGACTCTGGGGGACTTCTTAGGAACGAGCAGTACTTC. Its protein product is CAISDSGGLLRNEQYF. The chain recombines TRBV10-3 with TRBJ2-7; tentatively, D is TRBD2 (6 bases). Germline lookup yields CDR1 ENHRY and CDR2 SYGVKD. V lost 3 bases and J lost 5, with 20 bases in between. The CDR3 covers 16 residues.

This clone was recorded only once. Other DNA sequences in this specimen translate into the identical CDR3. The genes are TRBV18 and TRBJ2-1; maybe TRBD2 (6 bases). CDR3 size: 15 residues. V dropped 0 bases and J dropped 0 bases, with 6 bases sitting between them. The V gene's germline CDR1 is KGHSH and CDR2 LQKENI. The CDR3 here is CASSPPGGSYNEQFF. The DNA for the CDR3 is TGTGCCAGCTCACCACCCGGGGGCTCCTACAATGAGCAGTTCTTC.

V gene TRBV6-1 combines with J gene TRBJ2-7, with 7 nucleotides matching TRBD2. Germline-derived CDR1 and CDR2 are MNHNS and SASEGT. V was pared by 5 bases and J by 10 bases, with 5 bases of the junction left unmatched. The length of the CDR3 is 11 residues. The CDR3 nucleotides read TGTGCCAGCAGTTCCCGGGACTATCAGTACTTC. Its protein product is CASSSRDYQYF.

In this sample, this clone turned up once. The chain is built from TRBV9 and TRBJ2-5, with 12 bases identical to TRBD2. J was trimmed by 3 bases and V by 4 bases; bases with no gene match: 1. From germline, CDR1 is SGDLS and CDR2 YYNGEE. The CDR3 is 14 residues long. CDR3 residues: CASSLAGGEETQYF. Here the CDR3 DNA reads TGTGCCAGCAGCCTAGCGGGGGGGGAAGAGACCCAGTACTTC. The full variable domain, with the rest looked up from reference TRBV9 and TRBJ2-5, is DSGVTQTPKHLITATGQRVTLRCSPRSGDLSVYWYQQSLDQGLQFLIQYYNGEERAKGNILERFSAQQFPDLHSELNLSSLELGDSALYFCASSLAGGEETQYFGPGTRLLVL.

The CDR3 region is CASSRGQLETQYF. DNA of the CDR3: TGTGCCAGCAGCCGAGGACAGCTAGAGACCCAGTACTTC. This chain joins TRBV14 and TRBJ2-5; D is perhaps TRBD1 (6 bases). The CDR3 has 13 amino acids. V lost 4 bases and J 4 bases, leaving 10 bases between the germline ends. The germline CDR1 and CDR2 sequences are SGHDN and FVKESK.

This sequence joins TRBV5-1 and TRBJ2-3; 11 positions match TRBD2. J lost 5 bases, V lost 5 bases, and 10 bases had no gene match. This CDR3 is 16 amino acids long. Germline values: CDR1 SGHRS, CDR2 YFSETQ. The CDR3 DNA is TGCGCCAGCAGACTCATACTAGCGGGAGTTAAAGATACGCAGTATTTT. It encodes CASRLILAGVKDTQYF.